One T cell receptor (beta chain) is described in this entry. The sample comes from a study of cytomegalovirus exposure and HLA in healthy donors. Vbeta (60) and Jbeta (13) primers were used in the PCR. Only in-frame clones appear in the TCRdb table, and some are missing; sequencing was by immunoSEQ multiplex PCR. The sample lists around 91,000 clones; roughly 78% were seen once. Sequenced sample: PBMCs. This sequence originates from a male donor in good health and CMV-seropositive.

The CDR3 nucleotides are TGTGCCAGCAGTTTATCGAAGGGACTAGCTCCAACCCTGGACGAGCAGTACTTC. Its translation: CASSLSKGLAPTLDEQYF. The chain joins TRBV27 to TRBJ2-7, with 9 positions matching TRBD2. Germline V lookup: CDR1 MNHEY, CDR2 SMNVEV (reference sequence). Germline trimming cut 0 bases from V and 5 bases from J; bases unmatched to any gene: 14. The CDR3 runs to 18 residues.